The source of this TCR beta chain is a study of CD8 T cells in Susac syndrome. Random hexamers were used to reverse transcribe an amount of 0.5 to 1 ug RNA. TCRdb re-analysed the immunoSEQ multiplex PCR reads in MiXCR, keeping a single row per CDR3 protein. The sample carries 55,000 to 70,000 distinct CDR3 sequences, approximately 95% recorded once. The germline V gene encodes CDR1 MGHRA and CDR2 YSYEKL. V shed 8 bases, J shed 3 bases, and the junction held 11 bases outside the gene matches. The CDR3 consists of 15 residues. The sequence came from a human donor in good health. Sequenced sample: CD8+ T cells from PBMCs. The chain joins TRBV4-1 to TRBJ2-7, with 9 bases identical to TRBD2. The CDR3: CASAREPSGDYEQYF. In nucleotides, the CDR3 is TGCGCCAGCGCTCGGGAGCCTAGCGGGGACTACGAGCAGTACTTC.